The 32 T cell receptor beta chains reported below all come from one sample, sequenced in a study of cytomegalovirus exposure and HLA in healthy donors (dated by TCRdb to the late 2010s). Library construction relied on the immunoSEQ multiplex PCR assay. The multiplex PCR relied on a mix of 60 forward primers for TCR Vbeta segments and 13 reverse primers for TCR Jbeta segments. TCRdb limited this immuneACCESS table to in-frame rearrangements with V and J called. A share of clones is missing; checked studies link under half to unresolved V genes, and the rest is unexplained. The sample data list 110,000 to 150,000 clones, and 60% to 80% of these were observed just once. 1.6% of the sample is in the top ten clones. Sample: PBMCs. Every receptor here comes from a woman in her thirties in good health and CMV-seronegative.

The CDR3 DNA reads TGTGCCAGCAGCCAAGATTGGTCAGGGGGTAGCGGCTACACCTTC. This codes for CASSQDWSGGSGYTF. V and J are TRBV4-2 and TRBJ1-2, with 7 bases that match TRBD1. This CDR3 has 15 residues. The trim removed 0 bases at V and 8 bases at J, leaving 9 bases unmatched. Germline CDR1 reads LGHNA; CDR2 reads YNFKEQ.

This chain joins TRBV5-8 and TRBJ2-1; 11 bases are a match to TRBD1. J lost 4 bases, V lost 4 bases, and 10 bases had no gene match. This CDR3 has 17 residues. CDR1 is SGHTS, CDR2 YDEGEE, per germline. CDR3 DNA sequence: TGTGCCAGCAGCCTCCGGACAGGGGGCTTCTCATACAATGAGCAGTTCTTC. Translating gives CASSLRTGGFSYNEQFF.

This chain uses TRBV19 with TRBJ1-4; 7 bases line up with TRBD1. V trimming: 4 bases; J trimming: 8 bases; junction bases outside the gene matches: 10. The CDR3 spans 15 residues. Germline CDR1 reads LNHDA; CDR2 reads SQIVND (reference sequence). The CDR3 here is CASSTGQVEGEKLFF. In DNA, the CDR3 is TGTGCCAGTAGTACCGGACAGGTCGAAGGGGAAAAACTGTTTTTT.

This chain uses TRBV2 with TRBJ2-3; 8 nucleotides match TRBD1. This CDR3 region has 14 residues. Trimming cost V 7 bases and J 0 bases; bases outside gene matches: 3. CDR1 is SNHLY and CDR2 is FYNNEI in the germline V gene. The CDR3 loop reads CASKRDRSTDTQYF. CDR3 nucleotides: TGTGCCAGCAAACGGGACAGGAGCACAGATACGCAGTATTTT. Based on the CDR3 plus reference TRBV2 and TRBJ2-3, the full variable domain is EPEVTQTPSHQVTQMGQEVILRCVPISNHLYFYWYRQILGQKVEFLVSFYNNEISEKSEIFDDQFSVERPDGSNFTLKIRSTKLEDSAMYFCASKRDRSTDTQYFGPGTRLTVL.

In DNA form, the CDR3 reads TGTGCCAGCAGCCAAGTACTAGCGGGATTAGTTGAGCAGTTCTTC. It is translated as CASSQVLAGLVEQFF. This chain links TRBV4-2 with TRBJ2-1; TRBD2 aligns across 10 bases. CDR3 length: 15 amino acids. Germline CDR1 is LGHNA and CDR2 is YNFKEQ. Losses at the gene ends were 1 base for V and 9 bases for J; bases not matched to a gene: 6.

V and J are TRBV11-3 and TRBJ2-5, with TRBD1 identical over 10 bases. J was trimmed by 4 bases and V by 5 bases; bases with no gene match: 7. Germline CDR1 and CDR2: SGHNT and YENEEA. The CDR3 length is 15 residues. CDR3: CASSRGTGEGETQYF. DNA for the CDR3: TGTGCCAGCAGCCGAGGGACAGGGGAAGGAGAGACCCAGTACTTC.

This clone was recorded once. The chain carries TRBV27 and TRBJ1-5; TRBD1 matches 7 bases. Germline trimming cut 3 bases from V and 3 bases from J; bases unmatched to any gene: 5. The germline CDR1 and CDR2 sequences are MNHEY and SMNVEV (reference sequence). CDR3 length equals 15 residues. CDR3 DNA sequence: TGTGCCAGCAGTTTTTCAGGGGGATCCAATCAGCCCCAGCATTTT. Translation gives CASSFSGGSNQPQHF.

The chain couples TRBV7-2 to TRBJ2-2, with 7 bases matching TRBD2. CDR1 is SGHTA and CDR2 is FQGNSA in the germline V gene. The length of the CDR3 is 15 residues. V dropped 3 bases and J dropped 0; count of bases not matched to a gene: 1. CDR3 coding DNA: TGTGCCAGCAGCTTGCTAGCGGCGAACACCGGGGAGCTGTTTTTT. This gives the protein CASSLLAANTGELFF. Together with reference TRBV7-2 and TRBJ2-2, the CDR3 gives the full variable domain: GAGVSQSPSNKVTEKGKDVELRCDPISGHTALYWYRQSLGQGLEFLIYFQGNSAPDKSGLPSDRFSAERTGGSVSTLTIQRTQQEDSAVYLCASSLLAANTGELFFGEGSRLTVL.

The chain carries TRBV19 and TRBJ1-4, with D unresolved. Trimming left V 1 base short and J 7 bases short, with 13 bases between. In germline, CDR1 is LNHDA, CDR2 SQIVND (reference sequence). This CDR3 contains 15 residues. The CDR3 is CASSIGPSRGEKLFF. As DNA, the CDR3 is TGTGCCAGTAGTATAGGCCCCTCTCGGGGTGAAAAACTGTTTTTT.

The chain recombines TRBV7-2 with TRBJ2-7; 8 bases match TRBD1. In germline, CDR1 is SGHTA, CDR2 FQGNSA. Germline trimming cut 2 bases from V and 4 bases from J; bases unmatched to any gene: 7. CDR3 length equals 15 residues. This chain's CDR3 is CASSLIPGQGYEQYF. The CDR3 DNA follows: TGTGCCAGCAGCTTAATCCCTGGACAGGGATACGAGCAGTACTTC.

The V gene is TRBV6-6, the J gene TRBJ2-3, with D possibly being TRBD2 (6 bases). The germline gives CDR1 MNHNY, CDR2 SVGAGI (reference sequence). The germline V and J ends were trimmed by 7 bases and 2 bases, with 16 bases remaining between them. CDR3 size: 15 residues. The CDR3 here is CASTTRGGSTDTQYF. The DNA for the CDR3 is TGTGCCAGCACCACCCGGGGAGGATCCACAGATACGCAGTATTTT.

The V gene is TRBV21-1, the J gene TRBJ2-7; the table's D call, TRBD2, has no DNA check behind it. TRBV21-1 is classified as a pseudogene. This CDR3 has 14 residues. The CDR3 DNA is TGTGCCAGCAGCAAACCATATAGCTCCTACGAGCAGTACGTC. This encodes CASSKPYSSYEQYV.

The rearrangement joins TRBV6-5 to TRBJ2-7, with D possibly matching TRBD2 (6 bases). CDR1 is MNHEY and CDR2 is SVGAGI in the germline V gene. The CDR3 consists of 13 residues. The V end lost 5 bases, the J end lost 1 base, and 9 bases lay between the germline ends. CDR3 sequence: CASSRGTSYEQYV. The CDR3 DNA reads TGTGCCAGCAGTCGGGGGACTTCCTACGAGCAGTACGTC.

The chain links TRBV28 to TRBJ1-2; TRBD1 agrees at 8 bases. The germline CDR1 and CDR2 sequences are MDHEN and SYDVKM. CDR3 length equals 16 residues. Trimming cost V 4 bases and J 4 bases; bases outside gene matches: 11. CDR3 amino acids: CASSSLSRQGTYGYTF. CDR3 DNA: TGTGCCAGCAGTTCCCTCTCTCGACAGGGGACCTATGGCTACACCTTC.

The chain combines TRBV28 with TRBJ2-1, with 13 bases aligning to TRBD2. From germline, CDR1 is MDHEN and CDR2 SYDVKM. This CDR3 is built from 15 residues. V shed 6 bases, J shed 1 base, and the junction held 0 bases outside the gene matches. The CDR3 loop reads CASRGLAGSYNEQFF. In nucleotides, the CDR3 is TGTGCCAGCAGGGGACTAGCGGGGTCCTACAATGAGCAGTTCTTC.

The chain joins TRBV6-5 to TRBJ1-4; TRBD1 is a possible D gene (6 bases). The CDR3 has 14 amino acids. The V gene lost 2 bases and the J gene lost 8 bases, with 12 bases spanning the gap. From germline, CDR1 is MNHEY and CDR2 SVGAGI. CDR3 bases: TGTGCCAGCAGTTACGACAGGTGGAGCGAAAAACTGTTTTTT. The encoded protein is CASSYDRWSEKLFF.

This clone appeared a few times. The chain carries TRBV7-8 and TRBJ2-1; D possibly corresponds to TRBD1 (5 bases). V lost 5 bases and J 7 bases, leaving 15 bases between the germline ends. Looked up from germline, CDR1 is SGHVS and CDR2 is FQNEAQ. This CDR3 is 14 amino acids long. This chain's CDR3 is CASSRSTGGNEQFF. The CDR3 DNA follows: TGTGCCAGCAGCCGATCAACAGGCGGTAATGAGCAGTTCTTC.

This clone was counted between two and nine times. This sequence joins TRBV5-1 and TRBJ2-5, with TRBD2 matching over 8 bases. Germline CDR1 is SGHRS and CDR2 is YFSETQ. The CDR3 is 15 amino acids. Germline trimming cut 4 bases from V and 1 base from J; bases unmatched to any gene: 6. The CDR3: CASSRGAGGQETQYF. CDR3 DNA: TGCGCCAGCAGCCGGGGGGCGGGGGGCCAAGAGACCCAGTACTTC.

The chain combines TRBV6-9 with TRBJ1-6, with D perhaps matching TRBD1 (5 bases). The CDR3 extends over 17 amino acids. Germline CDR1 and CDR2: MNHGY and SVAAGI. V was shortened by 8 bases and J by 1 base, with 18 bases between the two germline ends. CDR3 protein: CASGTPGQGSYNSPLHF. The CDR3, as DNA: TGTGCCAGCGGCACCCCAGGGCAAGGATCCTATAATTCACCCCTCCACTTT.

This chain joins TRBV5-6 and TRBJ2-5, with no clear D. The ends were cut back, 0 bases at V and 2 bases at J, with 5 bases in the middle. Looked up from germline, CDR1 is SGHDT and CDR2 is YYEEEE. This CDR3 is built from 13 residues. CDR3 DNA: TGTGCCAGCAGCTTGGGGCAGCAAGAGACCCAGTACTTC. Amino acids: CASSLGQQETQYF.

V and J are TRBV6-5 and TRBJ1-1; perhaps TRBD1 as D (6 bases). Germline CDR1 and CDR2: MNHEY and SVGAGI. Trimming stripped 0 bases from V and 10 bases from J, with 15 bases between. There are 14 residues in the CDR3. For the CDR3, the DNA is TGTGCCAGCAGTTACTCGGATACAGGGAACGGAGCTTTCTTT. Protein product: CASSYSDTGNGAFF.

The rearrangement links TRBV28 to TRBJ2-2; 10 nucleotides line up with TRBD2. The V gene end was trimmed by 5 bases and the J gene end by 1 base; junction bases not matched to a gene: 1. CDR1 is MDHEN and CDR2 is SYDVKM in the germline V gene. There are 15 residues in the CDR3. The CDR3 loop is CASSVAGGNTGELFF. The DNA of the CDR3 is TGTGCCAGCAGTGTAGCGGGAGGGAACACCGGGGAGCTGTTTTTT.

As DNA, the CDR3 is TGTGCCAGCATCGGGGACGGGAGATGTCCCCTCCACTTT. Its protein product is CASIGDGRCPLHF. The chain recombines TRBV6-6 with TRBJ1-6, with D possibly TRBD1 on 5 matching bases. CDR3 length: 13 amino acids. Germline values: CDR1 MNHNY, CDR2 SVGAGI (reference sequence). V lost 7 bases to trimming and J lost 13 bases, with 17 bases between them.

This clone was observed a few times. The chain recombines TRBV19 with TRBJ2-7; 9 nucleotides align to TRBD1. V shed 6 bases and J 4 bases; nucleotides not matched to a gene: 10. The CDR3 is made up of 15 amino acids. The germline gives CDR1 LNHDA, CDR2 SQIVND (reference sequence). The CDR3 DNA sequence: TGTGCCAGTAGAGCCGCACAGGGGGCGCAGTACGAGCAGTACTTC. It codes for CASRAAQGAQYEQYF.

J is TRBJ2-3 and V is TRBV28; D unclear. Germline lookup yields CDR1 MDHEN and CDR2 SYDVKM. Trimming cost V 5 bases and J 6 bases, with 9 bases left between them. The length of the CDR3 is 12 residues. The CDR3 sequence is CASSPVPDTQYF. DNA for the CDR3: TGTGCCAGCAGTCCCGTTCCGGATACGCAGTATTTT.

This chain joins TRBV10-3 and TRBJ1-2; TRBD1 might be the D (5 bases). The CDR3 consists of 12 residues. Germline V lookup: CDR1 ENHRY, CDR2 SYGVKD. Between the trimmed V and J ends, which lost 11 bases and 6 bases, there was a span of 16 bases. The CDR3 DNA reads as TGTGCCCTAAGCGGGGGTACTCATGGCTACACCTTC. It translates to CALSGGTHGYTF.

The rearrangement joins TRBV11-3 to TRBJ2-2; 9 bases fit TRBD2. Trimming cost V 11 bases and J 7 bases; bases outside gene matches: 14. The CDR3 loop spans 15 amino acids. Germline CDR1 is SGHNT and CDR2 is YENEEA. The CDR3 DNA reads as TGTGCCCGGACCCGGCGGGAGGGCCTCAGCGGGGAGCTGTTTTTT. Protein: CARTRREGLSGELFF.

The chain employs TRBV6-1 and TRBJ2-7; 7 bases match TRBD2. The V and J ends lost 6 bases and 9 bases, in that order; junction bases with no gene match: 17. There are 15 residues in the CDR3. Germline values: CDR1 MNHNS, CDR2 SASEGT. CDR3 in DNA: TGTGCCAGCAGCCCCCTGCGGGATCCCCCGGGAGGGCAGTACGTC. Protein: CASSPLRDPPGGQYV.

This rearrangement joins TRBV2 to TRBJ1-1, with 7 bases aligning to TRBD1. The CDR3 extends over 14 amino acids. V dropped 7 bases and J dropped 2; count of bases not matched to a gene: 7. CDR1 and CDR2 from the germline V gene are SNHLY and FYNNEI. CDR3 coding DNA: TGTGCCAGCACCGGGACAGAATATAACACTGAAGCTTTCTTT. Translation: CASTGTEYNTEAFF.

The count of this clone is one. V usage is TRBV30 and J usage is TRBJ1-2; 8 bases line up with TRBD1. CDR3 length: 13 residues. The germline CDR1 and CDR2 sequences are GTSNPN and SVGIG (reference sequence). Germline trimming cut 3 bases from V and 6 bases from J; bases unmatched to any gene: 6. Here the CDR3 reads CAWSRGPGNGYTF. The CDR3 DNA is TGTGCCTGGAGCAGGGGGCCGGGAAATGGCTACACCTTC.

The table lists this clone with a few counts. This sequence joins TRBV28 and TRBJ1-2; no clear D gene. The CDR3 is 12 amino acids. The V end was cut by 3 bases, the J end by 4 bases, with 6 bases between. CDR1 and CDR2 (germline): MDHEN, SYDVKM. CDR3 sequence reads: CASSFEAYGYTF. The CDR3 nucleotides are TGTGCCAGCAGTTTTGAGGCCTATGGCTACACCTTC.

The rearrangement uses TRBV18 and TRBJ1-2, with D maybe TRBD1 (6 bases). V lost 2 bases and J 3 bases, leaving 16 bases between the germline ends. Germline values: CDR1 KGHSH, CDR2 LQKENI. This CDR3 has 16 amino acids. CDR3 bases: TGTGCCAGCTCACCAAACAGTCCAGGGGATGACTATGGCTACACCTTC. It encodes CASSPNSPGDDYGYTF.